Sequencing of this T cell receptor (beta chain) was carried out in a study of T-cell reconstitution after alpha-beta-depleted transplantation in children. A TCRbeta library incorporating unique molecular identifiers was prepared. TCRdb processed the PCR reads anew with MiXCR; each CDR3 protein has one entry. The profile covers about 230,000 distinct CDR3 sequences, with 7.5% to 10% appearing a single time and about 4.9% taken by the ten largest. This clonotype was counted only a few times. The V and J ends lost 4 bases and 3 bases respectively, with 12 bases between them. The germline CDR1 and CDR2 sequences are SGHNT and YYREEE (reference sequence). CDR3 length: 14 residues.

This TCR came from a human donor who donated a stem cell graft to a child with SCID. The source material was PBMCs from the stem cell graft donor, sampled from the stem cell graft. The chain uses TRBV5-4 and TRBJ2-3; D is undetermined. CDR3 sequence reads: CASSPSHGTDTQYF. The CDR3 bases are TGTGCCAGCAGCCCCTCGCACGGGACAGATACGCAGTATTTT.